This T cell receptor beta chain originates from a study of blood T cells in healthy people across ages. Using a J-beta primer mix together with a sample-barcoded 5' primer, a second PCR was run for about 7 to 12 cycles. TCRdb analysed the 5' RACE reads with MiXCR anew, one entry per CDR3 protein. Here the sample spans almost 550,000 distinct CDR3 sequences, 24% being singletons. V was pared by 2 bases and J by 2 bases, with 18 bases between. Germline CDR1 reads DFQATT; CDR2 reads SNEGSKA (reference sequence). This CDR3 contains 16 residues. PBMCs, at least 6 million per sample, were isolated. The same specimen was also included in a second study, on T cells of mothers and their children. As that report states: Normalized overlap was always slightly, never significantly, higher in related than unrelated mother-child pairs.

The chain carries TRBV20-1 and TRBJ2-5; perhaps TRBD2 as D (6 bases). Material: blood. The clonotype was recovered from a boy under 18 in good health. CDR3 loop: CSARPPISGTQETQYF. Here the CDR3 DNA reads TGCAGTGCTAGACCACCCATCTCCGGGACTCAAGAGACCCAGTACTTC.